The 6 T cell receptor beta chains given below trace back to one sample, sequenced in a study of shared clonotypes between healthy human individuals. Sequencing was performed with immunoSEQ multiplex PCR; in TCRdb, only in-frame clones are kept and a portion is missing. The sample carries about 2.5 million clones, about nine tenths recorded once. Sequenced input: naive CD4+ T cells from PBMCs. The sample's subset: CD45RA+ positively selected. Receptor source: a young man in good health. Some clones in this sample may be carry-over from other donors' samples.

V gene TRBV13 combines with J gene TRBJ2-1; 12 nucleotides match TRBD2. V gave up 5 bases and J gave up 9 bases; unmatched junction bases: 20. The CDR3 runs 19 residues. Germline V CDR1 and CDR2: PRHDT, FYEKMQ (reference sequence). In DNA form, the CDR3 reads TGTGCCAGCAGCCCAGACCGACTAGCGGGAGTCCGGGGGGGAAGTGAGCAGTTCTTC. Translating gives CASSPDRLAGVRGGSEQFF. The entire variable domain, with the rest obtained from reference TRBV13 and TRBJ2-1, is as follows: AAGVIQSPRHLIKEKRETATLKCYPIPRHDTVYWYQQGPGQDPQFLISFYEKMQSDKGSIPDRFSAQQFSDYHSELNMSSLELGDSALYFCASSPDRLAGVRGGSEQFFGPGTRLTVL.

DNA of the CDR3: TGTGCCAGCATCCCCGGACTAGCCCTCAGCCACGAGCAGTACTTC. As protein: CASIPGLALSHEQYF. J is TRBJ2-7 and V is TRBV28, with 8 bases lining up with TRBD2. V lost 7 bases, J lost 5 bases, and 13 bases stayed unmatched. Germline V gene lookup returns CDR1 MDHEN and CDR2 SYDVKM. The CDR3 is made up of 15 amino acids.

The V and J genes are TRBV29-1 and TRBJ1-4, with TRBD1 matching over 10 bases. Germline values: CDR1 SQVTM, CDR2 ANQGSEA. After removal of 6 bases from V and 6 bases from J, the junction contained 7 bases not matched to a gene. The CDR3 spans 14 residues. CDR3 amino acids: CSVAQTGGDEKLFF. In DNA, the CDR3 is TGCAGCGTAGCTCAGACAGGGGGCGATGAAAAACTGTTTTTT.

This clone was recorded once. The genes are TRBV7-8 and TRBJ2-1; 12 bases map to TRBD1. Germline V lookup: CDR1 SGHVS, CDR2 FQNEAQ. V lost 5 bases to trimming and J lost 3 bases; unmatched junction nucleotides: 5. The CDR3 loop spans 16 amino acids. CDR3 amino acids: CASSPGTGGVYNEQFF. CDR3 in DNA: TGTGCCAGCAGCCCCGGGACAGGGGGCGTCTACAATGAGCAGTTCTTC.

The chain couples TRBV6-6 to TRBJ2-3; D is possibly TRBD2 (5 bases). This CDR3 region has 14 residues. The germline V gene encodes CDR1 MNHNY and CDR2 SVGAGI (reference sequence). The V end was cut by 0 bases, the J end by 6 bases, with 10 bases between. The CDR3 nucleotides are TGTGCCAGCAGTTACTCTTTACCGGGGGATACGCAGTATTTT. Its protein product is CASSYSLPGDTQYF.

The chain uses TRBV5-1 and TRBJ2-7; 8 nucleotides match TRBD2. The CDR3 length is 16 residues. J gave up 5 bases and V 1 base, and 11 bases lay outside the gene matches. Germline CDR1 SGHRS, CDR2 YFSETQ. CDR3 nucleotides: TGCGCCAGCAGCTTGCCCGGGGCTAGCGGGCCCAACGAGCAGTACTTC. It encodes CASSLPGASGPNEQYF.